Below are 27 T cell receptor beta chains sequenced from a single sample in a study of molecular identifiers for immune sequencing clone quantification. TCRdb itself ran the PCR reads through MiXCR, one entry per CDR3 protein. The sample lists about 32,000 distinct CDR3 sequences; 15% to 20% were seen once. Material: naive CD8+ T cells from blood, with Jurkat cell RNA spiked in. Documented subset: FACS-sorted CD8+CD4-CCR7+CD45RA+ naive T cells. Receptors were obtained from a human donor in good health. Some libraries in this study had Jurkat cell RNA spiked in.

This clonotype was recorded many times. The V call is TRBV24-1, the J call TRBJ2-6, with 8 bases aligning to TRBD1. CDR3 length: 20 amino acids. Germline loops: CDR1 KGHDR, CDR2 SFDVKD. V dropped 2 bases and J dropped 2; count of bases not matched to a gene: 13. In nucleotides, the CDR3 is TGTGCCACCAGTGATTGGGCCTCAGACAGGGGTACGGCTGGGGCCAACGTCCTGACTTTC. Protein sequence: CATSDWASDRGTAGANVLTF.

This clonotype was recorded many times. This chain connects TRBV7-2 to TRBJ2-7; D is unclear. Germline CDR1 SGHTA, CDR2 FQGNSA. Trimming took off 9 bases at V and 0 bases at J, with 12 bases between the two ends. This CDR3 is 13 amino acids long. The CDR3 here is CASNPTSSYEQYF. CDR3 in DNA: TGTGCCAGTAACCCTACGAGCTCCTACGAGCAGTACTTC.

In its sample, this clonotype is medium-sized. The DNA for the CDR3 is TGTGCCAGCAGTCCACGGACAGGGGTTAGCACAGATACGCAGTATTTT. Protein: CASSPRTGVSTDTQYF. The J gene is TRBJ2-3, the V gene TRBV28; TRBD1 aligns across 9 bases. With V trimmed by 5 bases and J by 0 bases, 6 bases remained unmatched. This CDR3 comprises 16 residues. Germline V gene lookup returns CDR1 MDHEN and CDR2 SYDVKM.

The rearrangement uses TRBV7-9 and TRBJ2-7; D assignment may be TRBD1 or TRBD2 (6 bases each). From germline, CDR1 is SEHNR and CDR2 FQNEAQ (reference sequence). The V and J ends lost 7 bases and 6 bases respectively, with 22 bases between them. CDR3 length: 15 residues. CDR3 coding DNA: TGTGCCAGCAACCCCCGGCGGTCGGGGGCAAGCGAGCAGTACTTC. The encoded protein is CASNPRRSGASEQYF.

At least ten counts were recorded for this clonotype. The chain links TRBV4-3 to TRBJ1-1; D uncertain. Germline V gene sequence: CDR1 LGHNA, CDR2 YSLEER. The V end was cut by 6 bases, the J end by 0 bases, with 14 bases between. The CDR3 loop spans 15 amino acids. The CDR3 nucleotides read TGCGCCAGCAGGGTGGGAGCCCACCTGAACACTGAAGCTTTCTTT. Protein sequence: CASRVGAHLNTEAFF.

Of note for this clonotype: A much larger clonotype is one base distant, so this may be a read error. The V call is TRBV12-3 or TRBV12-4, the J call TRBJ2-5; the match to TRBD1 covers 9 bases. The CDR3 has 15 amino acids. The CDR3 DNA sequence: TGTGCCAGCAGTCCCTGGGACAGGGTGATAGAGACCCGGTACTTC. It is translated as CASSPWDRVIETRYF.

The chain is built from TRBV9 and TRBJ2-7; D is tentatively TRBD1 or TRBD2 (6 bases each). The CDR3 is 14 amino acids. Germline loops: CDR1 SGDLS, CDR2 YYNGEE. Trimming cost V 3 bases and J 6 bases, with 16 bases left between them. Here the CDR3 reads CASSAGGGGVEQYF. The CDR3 nucleotides are TGTGCCAGCAGCGCAGGTGGAGGGGGAGTCGAGCAGTACTTC.

This clonotype was counted a few times. This chain links TRBV4-3 with TRBJ2-1; no definite D call. This CDR3 is 15 amino acids long. CDR1 and CDR2 from the germline V gene are LGHNA and YSLEER. Between the trimmed V and J ends, which lost 0 bases and 2 bases, there was a span of 8 bases. CDR3 nucleotides: TGCGCCAGCAGCCAAGATCAGGACCCCTACAATGAGCAGTTCTTC. Translating gives CASSQDQDPYNEQFF.

This clonotype was counted at least ten times. The rearrangement links TRBV6-5 to TRBJ2-7; 9 positions agree with TRBD1. This CDR3 region has 16 residues. V was clipped by 2 bases and J by 5 bases; unmatched bases: 10. CDR1 MNHEY and CDR2 SVGAGI come from the germline V gene. In DNA form, the CDR3 reads TGTGCCAGCAGTTACGGATTAGGACAGGGGAACGACGAGCAGTACTTC. Its protein product is CASSYGLGQGNDEQYF.

As to this clonotype: An end of the junction does not agree with germline; a read error may underlie this. This rearrangement joins TRBV27 to TRBJ1-4; the D is unclear. Per the germline V gene, CDR1 is MNHEY and CDR2 is SMNVEV (reference sequence). The CDR3 sequence is 16 residues long. CDR3 sequence (DNA): TGTGCCGGCAGTCCGCTACGACCAGCAACTAATGAAAACCTGTTTTTT. Protein product: CAGSPLRPATNENLFF.

This clonotype has ten or more counts. The chain uses TRBV7-9 and TRBJ2-1; 7 bases align to TRBD2. The V gene end was trimmed by 4 bases and the J gene end by 7 bases; junction bases not matched to a gene: 16. The germline gives CDR1 SEHNR, CDR2 FQNEAQ (reference sequence). CDR3 size: 17 residues. The CDR3 DNA reads TGTGCCAGCAGCTCCGGCTTTCTAGCGGAACCTCGGAATGAGCAGTTCTTC. Translating gives CASSSGFLAEPRNEQFF.

This rearrangement joins TRBV11-2 to TRBJ1-6; 7 bases fit TRBD1. With V trimmed by 5 bases and J by 11 bases, 18 bases remained unmatched. The germline CDR1 and CDR2 sequences are SGHAT and FQNNGV. CDR3 length equals 17 residues. CDR3 DNA: TGTGCCAGCAGCGTCTCTAGCACAGGGGAGGTACGGGCACCCCTCCACTTT. The encoded protein is CASSVSSTGEVRAPLHF.

This clonotype was detected a few times. The rearrangement joins TRBV20-1 to TRBJ2-5; D uncertain. There are 9 residues in the CDR3. Germline V gene lookup returns CDR1 DFQATT and CDR2 SNEGSKA (reference sequence). CDR3 coding DNA: TGCAGACTGGACCAGACCCAGTACTTC. Protein product: CRLDQTQYF.

Many counts were recorded for this clonotype. The rearrangement uses TRBV6-2 or TRBV6-3 and TRBJ2-7; TRBD2 is a possible D gene (5 bases). The germline V and J ends were trimmed by 1 base and 2 bases, with 9 bases remaining between them. The V gene's germline CDR1 is MNHEY and CDR2 SVGEGT. CDR3 length equals 14 residues. The CDR3 bases are TGTGCCAGCAGTTACTGGCAGCGGCCCTACGAGCAGTACTTC. Amino acids: CASSYWQRPYEQYF.

This clonotype has ten or more counts. The chain uses TRBV6-1 and TRBJ2-3; 10 nucleotides agree with TRBD2. The germline CDR1 and CDR2 sequences are MNHNS and SASEGT. Trimming removed 2 bases from V and 6 bases from J; junction bases left unmatched: 17. The CDR3 contains 19 residues. In nucleotides, the CDR3 is TGTGCCAGCAGTGAATTTACAGGGGTTCTAGCGGGAGTTTCGGATACGCAGTATTTT. The encoded protein is CASSEFTGVLAGVSDTQYF.

The J gene is TRBJ1-3, the V gene TRBV29-1; D uncertain. V was clipped by 3 bases and J by 1 base, with 7 bases between them. Looked up from germline, CDR1 is SQVTM and CDR2 is ANQGSEA. CDR3 length: 13 amino acids. The CDR3 loop reads CSVDSGSGNTIYF. The CDR3 DNA follows: TGCAGCGTTGATAGTGGGTCTGGAAACACCATATATTTT.

This clonotype was seen only a few times. The CDR3 here is CASSLETSGTYEQYF. The DNA for the CDR3 is TGTGCCAGCAGCTTGGAGACTAGCGGAACCTACGAGCAGTACTTC. The chain links TRBV5-6 to TRBJ2-7, with 9 bases that match TRBD2. Germline lookup yields CDR1 SGHDT and CDR2 YYEEEE. Trimming removed 0 bases from V and 2 bases from J; junction bases left unmatched: 3. The CDR3 spans 15 residues.

This clonotype has a count of ten or more. The chain joins TRBV9 to TRBJ2-2, with TRBD2 identical over 13 bases. From germline, CDR1 is SGDLS and CDR2 YYNGEE. The CDR3 loop spans 21 amino acids. V dropped 0 bases and J dropped 3; count of bases not matched to a gene: 14. The CDR3: CASSVGPGTSGAIRYTGELFF. The CDR3 coding sequence is TGTGCCAGCAGCGTAGGCCCCGGGACTAGCGGGGCAATAAGATACACCGGGGAGCTGTTTTTT.

This clonotype was observed many times. The chain employs TRBV27 and TRBJ2-3; D is ambiguous. This CDR3 comprises 14 residues. Trimming took 5 bases from V and 4 from J, leaving 13 bases between them. The germline V gene encodes CDR1 MNHEY and CDR2 SMNVEV (reference sequence). The CDR3 nucleotides are TGTGCCAGCAGTCACCCAAAAATCGCAGATACGCAGTATTTT. Its translation: CASSHPKIADTQYF.

This clonotype was recorded many times. The rearrangement uses TRBV5-1 and TRBJ2-3; TRBD1 is a possible D gene (6 bases). The CDR3 is 14 amino acids. Per the germline V gene, CDR1 is SGHRS and CDR2 is YFSETQ. V lost 4 bases and J 2 bases, leaving 11 bases between the germline ends. The CDR3 DNA sequence: TGCGCCAGCAGCCACAGGGATCACACAGATACGCAGTATTTT. It is translated as CASSHRDHTDTQYF. Using reference TRBV5-1 and TRBJ2-3 for the parts outside the CDR3, the full variable domain is KAGVTQTPRYLIKTRGQQVTLSCSPISGHRSVSWYQQTPGQGLQFLFEYFSETQRNKGNFPGRFSGRQFSNSRSEMNVSTLELGDSALYLCASSHRDHTDTQYFGPGTRLTVL.

This clonotype was seen a few times. The chain is built from TRBV6-2 or TRBV6-3 and TRBJ2-1; 7 nucleotides match TRBD1. The CDR3 totals 18 residues. CDR1 and CDR2 (germline): MNHEY, SVGEGT. V trimming: 0 bases; J trimming: 4 bases; junction bases outside the gene matches: 12. The CDR3 protein is CASSYSRDSLPPYNEQFF. CDR3 nucleotides: TGTGCCAGCAGTTACTCCCGGGACAGCCTACCCCCGTACAATGAGCAGTTCTTC.

The chain has TRBV12-3 or TRBV12-4 and TRBJ2-3; no definite D call. V lost 3 bases to trimming and J lost 2 bases, with 9 bases between them. The CDR3 runs 14 residues. CDR3: CASSFLVVTDTQYF. The CDR3 coding sequence is TGTGCCAGCAGTTTCTTAGTGGTCACAGATACGCAGTATTTT.

Concerning this clonotype: This may stem from a read error, because a much larger clone lies one nucleotide away. The chain carries TRBV7-9 and TRBJ2-2, with D maybe TRBD1 (6 bases). The length of the CDR3 is 17 residues. Germline V gene sequence: CDR1 SEHNR, CDR2 FQNEAQ (reference sequence). The CDR3 spells CASSLLLQGLGTGEPFF. The CDR3, as DNA: TGTGCCAGCAGCTTACTCCTACAGGGTCTCGGCACCGGGGAGCCGTTTTTT.

This clonotype was recorded at least ten times. The chain carries TRBV30 and TRBJ2-7; D call uncertain. The germline V gene encodes CDR1 GTSNPN and CDR2 SVGIG (reference sequence). The ends were cut back, 3 bases at V and 7 bases at J, with 10 bases in the middle. The CDR3 covers 11 residues. The CDR3 DNA sequence: TGTGCCTGGAGGGACCCGGTTGAGCAGTACTTC. This sequence encodes CAWRDPVEQYF.

This clonotype occurred many times. V usage is TRBV11-3 and J usage is TRBJ2-2; no clear D gene. The V end was cut by 5 bases, the J end by 5 bases, with 15 bases between. The CDR3 has 15 residues. In germline, CDR1 is SGHNT, CDR2 YENEEA. The CDR3 DNA sequence: TGTGCCAGCAGCCCCCACTTAGGGTCTACCGGGGAGCTGTTTTTT. Translating gives CASSPHLGSTGELFF.

There are many counts of this clonotype. The gene calls are TRBV7-9 and TRBJ1-1; D gene uncertain. Germline CDR1 is SEHNR and CDR2 is FQNEAQ (reference sequence). The CDR3 consists of 13 residues. With 4 bases removed from V and 4 bases from J, the gap between germline ends came to 10 bases. The DNA of the CDR3 is TGTGCCAGCAGCTACCGGGGTGTCACTGAAGCTTTCTTT. This translates into CASSYRGVTEAFF.

With regard to this clonotype: A read error may explain this, as a much larger clone is one base away. The chain links TRBV28 to TRBJ2-5; D remains ambiguous. The CDR3 has 12 amino acids. The germline CDR1 and CDR2 sequences are MDHEN and SYDVKM. This CDR3 is CASSGLEEAQYF. In DNA form, the CDR3 reads TGTGCCAGCAGCGGCCTGGAAGAGGCCCAGTACTTC.